A single sample gave rise to the 14 T cell receptor beta chains below, sequenced in a study of T cells in Graves' hyperthyroidism and ophthalmopathy. Amplification of TCR beta CDR3 regions was performed using RNA transcripts as template. First-round RT-PCR targeting the TCR CDR3 was performed with the HTBI primer set. TCRdb fed the multiplex PCR reads into MiXCR, producing one record per CDR3 protein. This table has roughly 520,000 distinct CDR3 sequences, around 22% appearing once. Sequencing used blood. The receptors were gathered from a woman in her thirties with Graves' ophthalmopathy.

The sample holds many counts of this clonotype. The genes are TRBV19 and TRBJ1-1; D is ambiguous. The CDR3 contains 12 residues. Looked up from germline, CDR1 is LNHDA and CDR2 is SQIVND (reference sequence). The V end was cut by 4 bases, the J end by 8 bases, with 11 bases between. The CDR3, as DNA: TGTGCCAGTAGTAGCGACGGTGGGGAAGCTTTCTTT. This gives the protein CASSSDGGEAFF.

With regard to this clonotype: A single base separates this from a much larger clone, so it may be a read error. The chain uses TRBV7-9 and TRBJ1-2; 9 bases map to TRBD1. V shed 1 base and J 4 bases; nucleotides not matched to a gene: 4. The germline CDR1 and CDR2 sequences are SEHNR and FQNEAQ (reference sequence). This CDR3 comprises 15 residues. CDR3 nucleotides: TGTGCCAGCAGCTTAGGGGACAGGGTTGGCTATGGCTACACCTTC. It encodes CASSLGDRVGYGYTF.

This clonotype was counted many times. This likely comes from a read error, as the CDR3 has no conserved phenylalanine or tryptophan at its end. The chain links TRBV19 to TRBJ1-2; TRBD1 matches at 7 bases. With V trimmed by 4 bases and J by 4 bases, 6 bases remained unmatched. Germline CDR1 LNHDA, CDR2 SQIVND (reference sequence). The CDR3 consists of 14 residues. The CDR3 region is CASSRPGQPYGYTL. The CDR3 DNA follows: TGTGCCAGTAGTAGACCGGGACAGCCCTATGGCTACACCCTC.

This clonotype was observed at least ten times. The chain joins TRBV9 to TRBJ2-3; D is unresolved. In germline, CDR1 is SGDLS, CDR2 YYNGEE. The CDR3 is 12 amino acids. Trimming removed 3 bases from V and 6 bases from J, with 8 bases in between. CDR3 sequence: CASSGGSDTQYF. CDR3 DNA sequence: TGTGCCAGCAGCGGGGGATCGGATACGCAGTATTTT. Supplemented by reference TRBV9 and TRBJ2-3, the full variable domain reads DSGVTQTPKHLITATGQRVTLRCSPRSGDLSVYWYQQSLDQGLQFLIQYYNGEERAKGNILERFSAQQFPDLHSELNLSSLELGDSALYFCASSGGSDTQYFGPGTRLTVL.

The table lists this clonotype with a count of one. The chain is built from TRBV11-1 and TRBJ1-1; TRBD1 is a possible D gene (5 bases). V was clipped by 4 bases and J by 5 bases, with 20 bases between them. The CDR3 is 16 amino acids. In germline, CDR1 is SGHAT, CDR2 FQDESV (reference sequence). The CDR3 spells CASSSSRAGRATEAFF. DNA for the CDR3: TGTGCCAGCAGCTCATCCCGGGCAGGGCGAGCAACTGAAGCTTTCTTT. The variable domain in full, with the rest retrieved from reference TRBV11-1 and TRBJ1-1, is EAEVAQSPRYKITEKSQAVAFWCDPISGHATLYWYRQILGQGPELLVQFQDESVVDDSQLPKDRFSAERLKGVDSTLKIQPAELGDSAMYLCASSSSRAGRATEAFFGQGTRLTVV.

Many counts were recorded for this clonotype. CDR3 protein: CASSFYDGYEQYF. CDR3 DNA: TGTGCCAGCAGCTTTTATGATGGCTACGAGCAGTACTTC. V is TRBV11-2 and J is TRBJ2-7, with D hard to call. V shed 3 bases and J shed 3 bases, with 9 bases lying between them. CDR3 length equals 13 residues. CDR1 is SGHAT and CDR2 is FQNNGV in the germline V gene.

This clonotype appeared a few times. V is TRBV30 and J is TRBJ2-7, with 7 bases lining up with TRBD2. V lost 2 bases and J lost 3; bases outside the gene matches: 7. Germline CDR1 and CDR2: GTSNPN and SVGIG (reference sequence). This CDR3 spans 14 amino acids. As DNA, the CDR3 is TGTGCCTGGAGTCTCAGCGGGAACGACTACGAGCAGTACTTC. Translated, it gives CAWSLSGNDYEQYF.

This clonotype came up many times. V gene TRBV9 combines with J gene TRBJ2-5; D possibly corresponds to TRBD1 (5 bases). The CDR3 spans 14 residues. V lost 1 base and J lost 3, with 10 bases in between. CDR1 is SGDLS and CDR2 is YYNGEE in the germline V gene. The CDR3 loop reads CASSVNPQEETQYF. The CDR3 DNA sequence: TGTGCCAGCAGCGTAAACCCACAGGAAGAGACCCAGTACTTC.

This clonotype was seen at least ten times. The chain has TRBV20-1 and TRBJ1-1; a weak D match, TRBD1 (6 bases). V lost 1 base to trimming and J lost 10 bases, with 16 bases between them. The CDR3 covers 13 residues. In germline, CDR1 is DFQATT, CDR2 SNEGSKA (reference sequence). CDR3 amino acids: CSARAGGQGGAFF. The CDR3 coding sequence is TGCAGTGCTAGAGCCGGGGGCCAGGGTGGAGCTTTCTTT.

The table lists this clonotype with a few counts. This chain uses TRBV18 with TRBJ1-2; D unclear. The ends were cut back, 3 bases at V and 4 bases at J, with 9 bases in the middle. The germline gives CDR1 KGHSH, CDR2 LQKENI. This CDR3 is built from 13 residues. CDR3 bases: TGTGCCAGCTCACCGTACGACGGCTATGGCTACACCTTC. Its protein is CASSPYDGYGYTF.

This clonotype was picked up many times. J is TRBJ1-5 and V is TRBV19; D uncertain. Germline V gene lookup returns CDR1 LNHDA and CDR2 SQIVND (reference sequence). The CDR3 length is 14 residues. V was cut by 5 bases and J by 0 bases, with 8 bases left in between. CDR3 sequence: CASSPQYSNQPQHF. The CDR3 DNA reads TGTGCCAGTAGTCCTCAATATAGCAATCAGCCCCAGCATTTT.

This clonotype was seen ten or more times. The chain is built from TRBV4-3 and TRBJ1-5; D might be TRBD1 (5 bases). This CDR3 spans 15 amino acids. Trimming pared 1 base from V and 0 bases from J, leaving 7 bases between. Germline V CDR1 and CDR2: LGHNA, YSLEER. As DNA, the CDR3 is TGCGCCAGCAGCCAAGGCACAGGTAGCAATCAGCCCCAGCATTTT. Residues: CASSQGTGSNQPQHF.

This clonotype was picked up many times. The V and J genes are TRBV28 and TRBJ2-7; 9 nucleotides agree with TRBD2. Trimming removed 10 bases from V and 2 bases from J; junction bases left unmatched: 18. Germline CDR1 reads MDHEN; CDR2 reads SYDVKM. This CDR3 comprises 17 residues. CDR3 in amino acids: CATTSGAGGLSTYEQYF. The CDR3 DNA reads TGTGCCACAACCTCAGGAGCGGGAGGATTAAGCACCTACGAGCAGTACTTC.

In its sample, this clonotype was seen a few times. The CDR3 spells CSITGQMNTEAFF. Written as DNA, the CDR3 is TGCAGCATCACGGGACAGATGAACACTGAAGCTTTCTTT. The chain recombines TRBV29-1 with TRBJ1-1, with TRBD1 matching over 7 bases. Germline assignment: CDR1 SQVTM and CDR2 ANQGSEA. The CDR3 loop spans 13 amino acids. V lost 8 bases and J lost 0; bases outside the gene matches: 6.